This T cell receptor (beta chain) was identified in a study of shared clonotypes between healthy human individuals (TCRdb year 2020). Broadly, across the study: The cohort included three men and a couple of women between 18 and 49 years of age. To estimate repertoire size and how much clonotypes are shared between individuals, the study performed deep sequencing of blood TCR repertoires from about five healthy adults. Between about 0.94 and 8.9 billion PBMCs per donor were obtained by leukapheresis. Per donor, three plates each were used for CD4 naive and CD4 memory, two for CD8 naive, and one for CD8 memory. To increase sequencing depth and limit assay-specific biases, different laboratories used diverse techniques to prepare libraries and sequence TCR repertoires.

A word on this clone: Its antigen is unknown. The sample holds no much larger clone one base away, and base qualities are not on file. Other DNA sequences in this specimen translate into the identical CDR3.

For the CD8 naive samples, CD45RO-negative cells were positively selected for CCR7, yielding a CD45RA+CCR7+ population from which TemRA cells were excluded. The donors were healthy, HIV-negative adults with no recently reported acute infections or vaccinations. All donors were Caucasian adults living in Nashville, Tennessee, USA. After blood collection by leukapheresis, PBMCs were isolated using Ficoll-Histopaque density gradient centrifugation and then cryopreserved in the vapor phase of liquid nitrogen. Analytical flow cytometry was used to check the purity and quantity of every magnetically sorted T cell population. Genomic DNA was isolated from each sorted fraction and quantified by UV absorbance on a Nanodrop 2000c. Using the deep immunoSEQ assay, multiplex PCR amplified TCR CDR3 regions from genomic DNA. Genomic DNA extracted from each cell subset was distributed evenly over all wells of several immunoSEQ 96-well plates, and each plate served as one replicate. For sorted subsets, 200 ng of genomic DNA, equivalent to around 30,000 T cell genomes, went into each replicate PCR. Purified libraries were quantified with a Qubit 3.0 fluorometer, sized on a Bioanalyzer 2100, and re-quantified with the KAPA Library Quantification kit. A separate single-read 150-cycle Illumina NextSeq 550 flow cell was used to sequence each immunoSEQ 96-well plate. For the original study's pipeline: Because only junctional sequences without quality scores were contained in the immunoSEQ output, filtering matching that applied to full-length reads could not be performed. To assign V/J genes and CDR3, sequences were annotated using PyIR, a Python wrapper for IgBLAST v1.9, with IMGT germline references. Any read was removed if the V/J assignment was weak (E-value above 1e-6), the CDR3 was missing, or the read contained stop codons, out-of-frame junctions, or ambiguous translated residues. A V3J clonotype was defined by an identical inferred V gene, J gene, and CDR3 amino acid sequence. To compute the percentage overlap between repertoires, the number of shared unique clonotypes was divided by the size of the smaller repertoire. Three approaches were used to assess repertoire richness: RTK rarefaction, the Chao1 estimator, and Recon v2.1 estimates of unobserved clonotypes. OLGA was used to compute generation probabilities for all TCRbeta clonotypes that the gDNA method yielded from four donors. TCRdb provides this immuneACCESS table in a form limited to in-frame rearrangements. Some clones are lacking; in checked studies, under half of them reflect an unresolved V gene, and why the rest are absent is not known. The V and J calls and clone size are taken from that table; D and trimming were inferred from the DNA. Here the sample has about 2,100,000 clones; under 95% occur a single time. Around 1.7% of the sample is held by the ten biggest clonotypes.

Study-wide findings and limitations: Rarefaction of sorted-subset datasets indicated incomplete sequencing despite the large sequencing depth. Naive subsets generally had larger estimated clonotype richness than memory subsets did. Sampling was restricted to blood, and TCR repertoires in tissues likely differ from the TCR repertoires found in blood. Because the study included a small number of donors, the genetic and exposure-history diversity represented was limited. When several donors were compared, the shared fraction of clonotypes was approximately 5% for naive CD4, around 3.6% for naive CD8, 2.3% for memory CD4, and 0.4% for memory CD8. Compared with non-shared clonotypes, clonotypes shared by all four sorted-subset donors had higher generation probabilities. Based on pairwise subsampling, the degree of clonotype sharing among donors was expected to be affected by sequencing depth.

Specimen: naive CD8+ T cells from PBMCs. The sample's cell subset or site label, in plain terms: CD45RA+CCR7+. The receptor was derived from a man younger than 35 in good health. Some clones in this sample may be carry-over from other donors' samples.

At the DNA level, the sequence is TGTGCCAGCAGTTTATCTGCGGGTTCTGGGGCCAACGTCCTGACTTTC. Its product reads: CASSLSAGSGANVLTF. In this chain, TRBV27 is recombined with TRBJ2-6; the D segment could be TRBD2, given 5 matching bases. The V and J ends are trimmed by 0 bases and 1 base, leaving 7 bases between them. Reading from cysteine to phenylalanine, the CDR3 counts 16 amino acids. Solely the CDR3 DNA is kept, with 48 bases framed from the first base. The germline V gene encodes CDR1 MNHEY and CDR2 SMNVEV (reference sequence).